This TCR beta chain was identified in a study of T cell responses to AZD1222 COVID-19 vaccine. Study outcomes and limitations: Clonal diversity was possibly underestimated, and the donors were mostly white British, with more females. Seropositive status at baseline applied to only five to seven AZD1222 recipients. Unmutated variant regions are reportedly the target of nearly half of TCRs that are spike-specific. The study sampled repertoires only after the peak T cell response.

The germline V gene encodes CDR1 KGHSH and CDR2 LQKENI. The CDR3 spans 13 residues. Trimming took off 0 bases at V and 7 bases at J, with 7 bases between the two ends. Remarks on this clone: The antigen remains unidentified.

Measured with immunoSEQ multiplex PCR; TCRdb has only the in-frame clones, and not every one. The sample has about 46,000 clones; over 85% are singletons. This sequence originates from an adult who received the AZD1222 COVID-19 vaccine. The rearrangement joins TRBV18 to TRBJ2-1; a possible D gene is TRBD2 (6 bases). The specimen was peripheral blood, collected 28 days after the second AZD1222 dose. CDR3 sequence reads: CASSPPGGNEQFF. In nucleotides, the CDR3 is TGTGCCAGCTCACCACCGGGGGGAAATGAGCAGTTCTTC. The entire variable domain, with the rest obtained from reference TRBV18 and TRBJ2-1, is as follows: NAGVMQNPRHLVRRRGQEARLRCSPMKGHSHVYWYRQLPEEGLKFMVYLQKENIIDESGMPKERFSAEFPKEGPSILRIQQVVRGDSAAYFCASSPPGGNEQFFGPGTRLTVL.